One T cell receptor (beta chain) is described in this entry. This record comes from a study of shared clonotypes between healthy human individuals. Samples underwent the assay at deep level. This table comes from immunoSEQ multiplex PCR, and its TCRdb copy is limited to in-frame clones, with some not included. The table shows 2 million to 2.5 million clones, with 90% to 97% occurring only once. This CDR3 has 14 residues. V shed 7 bases and J 2 bases; nucleotides not matched to a gene: 5. The germline CDR1 and CDR2 sequences are MDHEN and SYDVKM. The rearrangement joins TRBV28 to TRBJ1-5, with 7 bases aligning to TRBD1. The sequencing sample was made of naive CD4+ T cells sorted from blood. Subset in this sample: CD45RA+ positively selected. This TCR derives from a man younger than 35 in good health. The CDR3 coding sequence is TGTGCCAGCATCACCGGGACAGGCAATCAGCCCCAGCATTTT. Protein: CASITGTGNQPQHF.